Below, 16 T cell receptor beta chains from the same sample are listed, as sequenced in a study of blood T cell repertoires in COVID-19. Data came from immunoSEQ multiplex PCR; TCRdb stores just in-frame clones and leaves some out. The sample consists of fewer than 400,000 clones, around nine tenths of them appearing once. The sequencing input was PBMCs or T cells enriched from blood (not recorded which). These receptor sequences come from a woman in her 30s who had recovered from COVID-19.

This chain links TRBV21-1 with TRBJ1-5; the D segment call TRBD1 is taken from the table without a DNA check. TRBV21-1 is a listed pseudogene. This CDR3 has 16 amino acids. CDR3: CASSKLTGGRGQPQHF. CDR3 coding DNA: TGTGCCAGCAGCAAATTAACAGGGGGAAGAGGTCAGCCCCAGCATTTT.

The chain uses TRBV9 and TRBJ2-3, with TRBD2 matching 7 bases. V lost 1 base and J lost 4; bases outside the gene matches: 3. Germline CDR1 is SGDLS and CDR2 is YYNGEE. This CDR3 region has 14 residues. The chain's CDR3 is CASSVWGGSDTQYF. Here the CDR3 DNA reads TGTGCCAGCAGCGTATGGGGGGGATCAGATACGCAGTATTTT.

V gene TRBV6-1 combines with J gene TRBJ1-2; weak D call: TRBD1 (5 bases). This CDR3 spans 14 amino acids. Per the germline V gene, CDR1 is MNHNS and CDR2 is SASEGT. Between the trimmed V and J ends, which lost 2 bases and 2 bases, there was a span of 9 bases. For the CDR3, the DNA is TGTGCCAGCAGTGAAACAGGAGAGAACTATGGCTACACCTTC. It encodes CASSETGENYGYTF.

The rearrangement joins TRBV3-1 (or the pseudogene TRBV3-2) to TRBJ2-2; 15 bases fit TRBD2. Unmatched junction bases numbered 9, after V lost 6 bases and J lost 1 base. CDR1 is LGHDT, CDR2 YNNKEL, per germline (reference sequence). The CDR3 runs to 19 residues. CDR3: CASRGTQGLAGGNTGELFF. The CDR3 DNA reads as TGTGCCAGCAGGGGGACTCAGGGACTAGCGGGAGGGAACACCGGGGAGCTGTTTTTT.

This clone was counted once. Different DNA sequences within this sample yield the same CDR3. The rearrangement joins TRBV4-1 to TRBJ1-1; perhaps TRBD1 as D (5 bases). CDR1 MGHRA and CDR2 YSYEKL come from the germline V gene. CDR3 length equals 15 residues. V gave up 3 bases and J gave up 0 bases, with 11 bases separating them. The CDR3 region is CASSHSQGLNTEAFF. The CDR3 nucleotides are TGCGCCAGCAGCCACAGTCAGGGCTTGAACACTGAAGCTTTCTTT.

The chain links TRBV4-3 to TRBJ1-3, with a possible D match to TRBD1 (6 bases). The V gene's germline CDR1 is LGHNA and CDR2 YSLEER. The CDR3 covers 13 residues. V lost 0 bases to trimming and J lost 15 bases, with 15 bases between them. The CDR3 coding sequence is TGCGCCAGCAGCCAAGAATATGAGGACAGAGCATATTTT. As protein: CASSQEYEDRAYF.

The J gene is TRBJ2-1, the V gene TRBV7-2; 7 bases are shared with TRBD2. The V and J ends lost 1 base and 2 bases, in that order; junction bases with no gene match: 8. This CDR3 has 17 residues. Germline V CDR1 and CDR2: SGHTA, FQGNSA. The CDR3 protein is CASSLVSRAGAYNEQFF. As DNA, the CDR3 is TGTGCCAGCAGCTTAGTCTCAAGGGCGGGAGCCTACAATGAGCAGTTCTTC.

This sequence joins TRBV7-9 and TRBJ1-5; D is unresolved. The CDR3 contains 13 residues. Trimming cost V 1 base and J 5 bases, with 6 bases left between them. Germline CDR1 SEHNR, CDR2 FQNEAQ (reference sequence). CDR3 sequence (DNA): TGTGCCAGCAGCTTAGGAGAGTATCAGCCCCAGCATTTT. It encodes CASSLGEYQPQHF.

The J gene is TRBJ1-5, the V gene TRBV19; D unclear. In germline, CDR1 is LNHDA, CDR2 SQIVND (reference sequence). V shed 4 bases and J shed 4 bases, with 5 bases lying between them. CDR3 size: 12 residues. CDR3: CASSTLNQPQHF. CDR3 in DNA: TGTGCCAGTAGTACCTTGAATCAGCCCCAGCATTTT.

This clone is a singleton in its sample. This chain uses TRBV5-1 with TRBJ2-1, with D maybe TRBD1 (5 bases). Germline values: CDR1 SGHRS, CDR2 YFSETQ. This CDR3 spans 18 amino acids. V dropped 1 base and J dropped 0 bases, with 17 bases sitting between them. For the CDR3, the DNA is TGCGCCAGCAGCTTGCCCCCTGTAAGGGGCAGCTCCTACAATGAGCAGTTCTTC. Its translation: CASSLPPVRGSSYNEQFF.

The gene calls are TRBV7-9 and TRBJ1-2; 7 positions match TRBD1. CDR1 SEHNR and CDR2 FQNEAQ come from the germline V gene (reference sequence). The ends lost 5 bases at V and 4 bases at J; junction bases unmatched: 7. The CDR3 consists of 14 residues. The CDR3 reads CASSDTGTAYGYTF. CDR3 DNA sequence: TGTGCCAGCAGCGACACCGGGACAGCCTATGGCTACACCTTC.

In its sample, this clone was seen once. The genes are TRBV5-1 and TRBJ1-2, with TRBD1 matching over 7 bases. Losses at the gene ends were 4 bases for V and 5 bases for J; bases not matched to a gene: 5. CDR1 SGHRS and CDR2 YFSETQ come from the germline V gene. This CDR3 spans 13 amino acids. The CDR3 sequence is CASSIGTAYGYTF. As DNA, the CDR3 is TGCGCCAGCAGCATCGGGACAGCTTATGGCTACACCTTC.

The chain combines TRBV4-2 with TRBJ1-6; D is ambiguous. This CDR3 region has 16 residues. CDR1 and CDR2 (germline): LGHNA, YNFKEQ. V gave up 0 bases and J gave up 2 bases, with 8 bases separating them. This chain's CDR3 is CASSQDVQAYNSPLHF. The CDR3 DNA reads as TGTGCCAGCAGCCAAGATGTTCAGGCCTATAATTCACCCCTCCACTTT.

This rearrangement joins TRBV28 to TRBJ2-7; TRBD1 aligns across 7 bases. Losses at the gene ends were 9 bases for V and 3 bases for J; bases not matched to a gene: 8. This CDR3 contains 13 residues. Germline lookup yields CDR1 MDHEN and CDR2 SYDVKM. The CDR3 DNA follows: TGTGCCAGTTCAGGGGGTCCCCTCTACGAGCAGTACTTC. Protein: CASSGGPLYEQYF.

The rearrangement joins TRBV2 to TRBJ1-4; possible D gene TRBD1, 5 bases. Trimming cost V 6 bases and J 8 bases, with 16 bases left between them. Germline assignment: CDR1 SNHLY and CDR2 FYNNEI. The CDR3 is 14 amino acids. The DNA for the CDR3 is TGTGCCAGCAGGCAGGACAACGTGGGGGAAAAACTGTTTTTT. Translated, it gives CASRQDNVGEKLFF.

In DNA form, the CDR3 reads TGTGCCAGCAGCCCAGGGGGGCCGGGATACGAGCAGTACTTC. Amino acids: CASSPGGPGYEQYF. The rearrangement joins TRBV5-4 to TRBJ2-7, with D possibly being TRBD1 (7 bases). Trimming pared 4 bases from V and 4 bases from J, leaving 15 bases between. Germline loops: CDR1 SGHNT, CDR2 YYREEE (reference sequence). This CDR3 has 14 residues.